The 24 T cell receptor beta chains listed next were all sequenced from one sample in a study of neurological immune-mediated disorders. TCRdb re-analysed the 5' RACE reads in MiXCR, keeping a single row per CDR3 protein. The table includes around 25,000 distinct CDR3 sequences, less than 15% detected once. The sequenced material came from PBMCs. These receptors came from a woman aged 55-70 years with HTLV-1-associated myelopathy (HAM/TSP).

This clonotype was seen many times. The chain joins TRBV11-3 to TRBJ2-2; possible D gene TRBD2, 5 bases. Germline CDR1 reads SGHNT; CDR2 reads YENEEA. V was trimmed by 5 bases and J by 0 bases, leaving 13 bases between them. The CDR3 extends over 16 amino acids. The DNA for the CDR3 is TGTGCCAGCAGCCCCCCGCTAGCCACGAACACCGGGGAGCTGTTTTTT. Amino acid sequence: CASSPPLATNTGELFF.

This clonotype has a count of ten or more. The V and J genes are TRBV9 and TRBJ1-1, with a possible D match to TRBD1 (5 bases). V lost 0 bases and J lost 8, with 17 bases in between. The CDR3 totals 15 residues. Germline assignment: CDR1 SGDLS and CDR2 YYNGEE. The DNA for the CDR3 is TGTGCCAGCAGCGTAGGAGAGCGGCAGGGCGGGGAAGCTTTCTTT. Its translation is CASSVGERQGGEAFF.

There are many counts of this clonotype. CDR3 region: CASSQDPSGNTIYF. The CDR3 DNA reads TGTGCCAGCAGCCAAGATCCCTCCGGAAACACCATATATTTT. This chain joins TRBV3-1 and TRBJ1-3; D call uncertain. The length of the CDR3 is 14 residues. Germline V gene sequence: CDR1 LGHDT, CDR2 YNNKEL (reference sequence). Trimming removed 0 bases from V and 4 bases from J, with 7 bases in between.

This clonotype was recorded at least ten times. In DNA, the CDR3 is TGCAGTGCTAGAGAAACCGGGACAGTAGTCCCCTACGAGCAGTACTTC. It specifies CSARETGTVVPYEQYF. The V call is TRBV20-1, the J call TRBJ2-7; 7 bases agree with TRBD1. The CDR3 sequence is 16 residues long. V gave up 0 bases and J gave up 2 bases; unmatched junction bases: 10. Germline V gene data show CDR1 as DFQATT and CDR2 as SNEGSKA (reference sequence).

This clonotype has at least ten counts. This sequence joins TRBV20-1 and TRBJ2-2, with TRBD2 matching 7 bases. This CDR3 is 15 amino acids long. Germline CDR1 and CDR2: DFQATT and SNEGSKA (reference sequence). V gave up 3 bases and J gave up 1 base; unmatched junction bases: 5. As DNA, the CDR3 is TGCAGTGCTAGGAACTCGGGAGGGAACACCGGGGAGCTGTTTTTT. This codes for CSARNSGGNTGELFF.

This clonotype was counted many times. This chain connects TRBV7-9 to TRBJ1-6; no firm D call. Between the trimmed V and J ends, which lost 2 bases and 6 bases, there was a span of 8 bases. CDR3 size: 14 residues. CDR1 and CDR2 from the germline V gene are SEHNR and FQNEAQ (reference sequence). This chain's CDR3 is CASSLLSPNSPLHF. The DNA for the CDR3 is TGTGCCAGCAGCTTATTGTCACCTAATTCACCCCTCCACTTT.

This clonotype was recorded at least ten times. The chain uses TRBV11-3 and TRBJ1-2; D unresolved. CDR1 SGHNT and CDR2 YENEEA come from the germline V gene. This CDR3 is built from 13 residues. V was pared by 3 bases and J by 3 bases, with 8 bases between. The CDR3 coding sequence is TGTGCCAGCAGCTTTCCCCACTACTATGGCTACACCTTC. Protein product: CASSFPHYYGYTF. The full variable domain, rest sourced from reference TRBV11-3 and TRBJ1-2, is EAGVVQSPRYKIIEKKQPVAFWCNPISGHNTLYWYLQNLGQGPELLIRYENEEAVDDSQLPKDRFSAERLKGVDSTLKIQPAELGDSAVYLCASSFPHYYGYTFGSGTRLTVV.

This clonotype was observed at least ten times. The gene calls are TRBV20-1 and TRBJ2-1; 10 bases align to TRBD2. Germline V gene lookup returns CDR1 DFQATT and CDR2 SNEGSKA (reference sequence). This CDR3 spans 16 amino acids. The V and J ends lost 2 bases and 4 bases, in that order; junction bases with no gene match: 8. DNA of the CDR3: TGCAGTGCTAGACTAGCGGGGGTGAGACTATACAATGAGCAGTTCTTC. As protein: CSARLAGVRLYNEQFF.

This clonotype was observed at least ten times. DNA of the CDR3: TGCAGTGCTAGGGGGGCAGGGAGATCCTATGGCTACACCTTC. Translating it yields CSARGAGRSYGYTF. The V call is TRBV20-1, the J call TRBJ1-2; TRBD1 might be the D (6 bases). In germline, CDR1 is DFQATT, CDR2 SNEGSKA (reference sequence). This CDR3 region has 14 residues. The ends were cut back, 3 bases at V and 4 bases at J, with 15 bases in the middle.

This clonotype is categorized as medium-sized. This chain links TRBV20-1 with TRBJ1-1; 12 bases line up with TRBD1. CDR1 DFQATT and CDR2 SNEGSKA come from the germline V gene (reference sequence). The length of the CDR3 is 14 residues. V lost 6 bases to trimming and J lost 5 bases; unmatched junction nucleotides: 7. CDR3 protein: CSAEGQGADTEAFF. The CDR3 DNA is TGCAGTGCCGAGGGACAGGGGGCGGATACTGAAGCTTTCTTT.

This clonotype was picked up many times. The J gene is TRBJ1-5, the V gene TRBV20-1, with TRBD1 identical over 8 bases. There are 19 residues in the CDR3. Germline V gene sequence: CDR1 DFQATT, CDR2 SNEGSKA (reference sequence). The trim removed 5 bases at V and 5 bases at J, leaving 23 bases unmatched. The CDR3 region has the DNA TGCAGTGCTCCGATCAGGGGGCTCCCTTCCCCTTCCCTGGATCAGCCCCAGCATTTT. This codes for CSAPIRGLPSPSLDQPQHF.

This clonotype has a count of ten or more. CDR3 region: CASSQAGNTGELFF. For the CDR3, the DNA is TGTGCCAGCAGCCAGGCAGGGAACACCGGGGAGCTGTTTTTT. J is TRBJ2-2 and V is TRBV4-2; D gene uncertain. The CDR3 totals 14 residues. The V and J ends lost 3 bases and 1 base respectively, with 6 bases between them. Germline CDR1 is LGHNA and CDR2 is YNFKEQ.

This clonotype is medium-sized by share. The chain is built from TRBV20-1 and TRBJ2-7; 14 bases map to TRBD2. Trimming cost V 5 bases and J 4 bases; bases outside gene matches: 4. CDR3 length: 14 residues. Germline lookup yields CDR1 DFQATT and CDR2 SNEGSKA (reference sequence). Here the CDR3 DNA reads TGCAGTGCTCTTCGACTAGCGGGAGGGTACGAGCAGTACTTC. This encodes CSALRLAGGYEQYF.

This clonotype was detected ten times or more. The CDR3 DNA reads TGCAGCGTGCGGCAAGGGATGGACACCGGGGAGCTGTTTTTT. Its protein product is CSVRQGMDTGELFF. The chain recombines TRBV29-1 with TRBJ2-2, with D hard to call. This CDR3 spans 14 amino acids. Trimming left V 6 bases short and J 3 bases short, with 14 bases between. CDR1 SQVTM and CDR2 ANQGSEA come from the germline V gene.

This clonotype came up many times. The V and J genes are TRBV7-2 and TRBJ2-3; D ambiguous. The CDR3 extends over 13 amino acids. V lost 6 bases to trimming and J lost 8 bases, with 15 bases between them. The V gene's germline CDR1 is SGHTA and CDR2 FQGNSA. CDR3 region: CASSSDLSATQYF. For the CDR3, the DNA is TGTGCCAGCAGTTCCGACTTATCTGCTACGCAGTATTTT.

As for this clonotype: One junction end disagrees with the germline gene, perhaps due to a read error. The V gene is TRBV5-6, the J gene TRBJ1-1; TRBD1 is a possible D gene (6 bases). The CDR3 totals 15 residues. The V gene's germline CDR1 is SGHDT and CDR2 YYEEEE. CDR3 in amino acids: CASSTIEAWDTKAFF. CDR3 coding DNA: TGTGCCAGCAGCACGATTGAGGCGTGGGACACTAAAGCTTTCTTT.

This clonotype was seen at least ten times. The CDR3 DNA sequence: TGTGCCAGTTGCCCCGACAGGGTAAAGACTGAAGCTTTCTTT. Its protein product is CASCPDRVKTEAFF. The chain uses TRBV7-2 and TRBJ1-1; 7 nucleotides agree with TRBD1. This CDR3 region has 14 residues. Germline values: CDR1 SGHTA, CDR2 FQGNSA. The trim removed 9 bases at V and 5 bases at J, leaving 12 bases unmatched.

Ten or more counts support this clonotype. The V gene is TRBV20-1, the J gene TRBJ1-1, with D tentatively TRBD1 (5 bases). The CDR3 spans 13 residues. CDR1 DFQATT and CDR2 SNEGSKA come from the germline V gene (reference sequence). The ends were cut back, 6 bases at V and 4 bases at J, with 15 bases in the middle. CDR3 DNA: TGCAGTGCCACCCGCGGGGGGACCACTGAAGCTTTCTTT. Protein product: CSATRGGTTEAFF.

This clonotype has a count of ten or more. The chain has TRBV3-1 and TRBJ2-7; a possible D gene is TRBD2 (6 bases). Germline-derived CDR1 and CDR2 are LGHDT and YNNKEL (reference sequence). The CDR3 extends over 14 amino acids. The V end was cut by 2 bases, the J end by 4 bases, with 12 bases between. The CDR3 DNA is TGTGCCAGCAGCCAACGGGGGTCGAGGTACGAGCAGTACTTC. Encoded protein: CASSQRGSRYEQYF.

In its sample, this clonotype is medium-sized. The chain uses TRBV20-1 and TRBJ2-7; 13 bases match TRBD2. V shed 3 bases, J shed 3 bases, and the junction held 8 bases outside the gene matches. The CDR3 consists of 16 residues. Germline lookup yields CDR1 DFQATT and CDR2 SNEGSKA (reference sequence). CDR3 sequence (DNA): TGCAGTGCTAGCCCCCTACTAGCGGGGGGGGTCTACGAGCAGTACTTC. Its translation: CSASPLLAGGVYEQYF.

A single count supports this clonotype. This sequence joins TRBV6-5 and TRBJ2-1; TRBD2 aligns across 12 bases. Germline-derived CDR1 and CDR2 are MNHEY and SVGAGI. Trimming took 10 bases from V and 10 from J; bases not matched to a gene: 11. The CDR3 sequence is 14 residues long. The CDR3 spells CATMTSGSKWEQFF. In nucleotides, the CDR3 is TGTGCCACTATGACTAGCGGGAGTAAATGGGAGCAGTTCTTC.

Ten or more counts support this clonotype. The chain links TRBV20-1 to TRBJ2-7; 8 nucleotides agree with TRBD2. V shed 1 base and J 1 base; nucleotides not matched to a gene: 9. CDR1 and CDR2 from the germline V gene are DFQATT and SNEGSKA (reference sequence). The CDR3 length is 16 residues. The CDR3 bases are TGCAGTGCTAGAGCCCTTCGTGCGGGGGGTTCCTACGAGCAGTACTTC. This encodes CSARALRAGGSYEQYF.

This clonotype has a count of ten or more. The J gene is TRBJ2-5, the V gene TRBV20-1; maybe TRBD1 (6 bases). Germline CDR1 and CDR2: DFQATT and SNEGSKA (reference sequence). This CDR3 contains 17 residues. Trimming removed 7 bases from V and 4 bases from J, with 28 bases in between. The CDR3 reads CSGTNPGHPNWGETQYF. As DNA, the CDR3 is TGCAGTGGGACGAATCCGGGACATCCTAATTGGGGAGAGACCCAGTACTTC.

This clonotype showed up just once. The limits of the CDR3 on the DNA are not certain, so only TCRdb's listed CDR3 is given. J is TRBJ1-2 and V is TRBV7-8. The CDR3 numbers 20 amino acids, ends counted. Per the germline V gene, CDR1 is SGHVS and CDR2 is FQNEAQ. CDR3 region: CASSFYICSARVLQNYGYTF.